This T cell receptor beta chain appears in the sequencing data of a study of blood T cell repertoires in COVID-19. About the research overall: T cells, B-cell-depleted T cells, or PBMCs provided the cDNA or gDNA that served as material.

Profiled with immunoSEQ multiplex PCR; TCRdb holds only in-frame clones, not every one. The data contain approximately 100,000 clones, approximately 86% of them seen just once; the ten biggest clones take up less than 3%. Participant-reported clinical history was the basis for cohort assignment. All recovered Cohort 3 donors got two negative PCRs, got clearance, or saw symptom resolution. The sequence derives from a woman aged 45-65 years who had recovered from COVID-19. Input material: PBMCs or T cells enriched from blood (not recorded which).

The CDR3 nucleotides are TGTGCCAGCAGAGGGGGCCGGGACGAGCAGTACTTC. This translates into CASRGGRDEQYF. The chain carries TRBV2 and TRBJ2-7, with 7 bases aligning to TRBD1. V was clipped by 6 bases and J by 5 bases; unmatched bases: 4. Germline V gene lookup returns CDR1 SNHLY and CDR2 FYNNEI. This CDR3 region has 12 residues.